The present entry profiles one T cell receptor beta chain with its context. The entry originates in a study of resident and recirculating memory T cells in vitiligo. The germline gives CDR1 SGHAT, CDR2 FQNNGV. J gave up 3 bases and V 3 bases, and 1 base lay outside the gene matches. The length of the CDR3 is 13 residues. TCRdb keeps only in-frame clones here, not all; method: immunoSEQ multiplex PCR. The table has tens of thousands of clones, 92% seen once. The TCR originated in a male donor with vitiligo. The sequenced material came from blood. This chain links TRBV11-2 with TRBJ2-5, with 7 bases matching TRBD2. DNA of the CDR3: TGTGCCAGCAGCTTTGCGGGGGAAGAGACCCAGTACTTC. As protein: CASSFAGEETQYF.